Below are 32 T cell receptor beta chains sequenced from a single sample in a study of T cell changes during pregnancy in multiple sclerosis. TCRdb's table, derived via immunoSEQ multiplex PCR, lists solely in-frame clones and lacks some. The table has 77,000 or so clones, just under 95% seen once. The input for sequencing was peripheral blood, taken in the second trimester of pregnancy. These receptors all stem from a female donor in good health, enrolled as a control in a pregnancy study.

CDR3 nucleotides: TGTGCCAGCAGCTTAGGACTAGCGGGGACGTACAATGAGCAGTTCTTC. It codes for CASSLGLAGTYNEQFF. The V gene is TRBV11-2, the J gene TRBJ2-1, with 11 bases fitting TRBD2. Germline loops: CDR1 SGHAT, CDR2 FQNNGV. CDR3 length: 16 residues. V shed 1 base and J 4 bases; nucleotides not matched to a gene: 3.

The genes are TRBV2 and TRBJ2-3, with 13 bases lining up with TRBD2. The germline CDR1 and CDR2 sequences are SNHLY and FYNNEI. CDR3 length equals 15 residues. V shed 7 bases and J 6 bases; nucleotides not matched to a gene: 7. The DNA of the CDR3 is TGTGCCAGCAACCTACTAGCGGGGGGGTACGATACGCAGTATTTT. Amino acids: CASNLLAGGYDTQYF.

V gene TRBV9 combines with J gene TRBJ2-5; the D is unclear. CDR1 and CDR2 from the germline V gene are SGDLS and YYNGEE. V was shortened by 3 bases and J by 4 bases, with 7 bases between the two germline ends. The CDR3 spans 12 residues. The CDR3 protein is CASSATLETQYF. Here the CDR3 DNA reads TGTGCCAGCAGCGCCACTTTAGAGACCCAGTACTTC.

The V gene is TRBV27, the J gene TRBJ1-2, with 7 nucleotides matching TRBD1. The CDR3 is 14 residues long. Unmatched junction bases numbered 8, after V lost 2 bases and J lost 8 bases. Looked up from germline, CDR1 is MNHEY and CDR2 is SMNVEV (reference sequence). The CDR3 DNA sequence: TGTGCCAGCAGTTTAAGACAGGGCTTAGGGGGCTACACCTTC. As protein: CASSLRQGLGGYTF.

The V and J genes are TRBV2 and TRBJ1-2, with a tentative D call TRBD1 (6 bases). The germline V gene has CDR1 SNHLY and CDR2 FYNNEI. The CDR3 length is 11 residues. Trimming left V 9 bases short and J 6 bases short, with 11 bases between. CDR3 in amino acids: CARTGGNGYTF. For the CDR3, the DNA is TGTGCCAGGACAGGTGGGAATGGCTACACCTTC. Using reference TRBV2 and TRBJ1-2 for the parts outside the CDR3, the full variable domain is EPEVTQTPSHQVTQMGQEVILRCVPISNHLYFYWYRQILGQKVEFLVSFYNNEISEKSEIFDDQFSVERPDGSNFTLKIRSTKLEDSAMYFCARTGGNGYTFGSGTRLTVV.

This chain connects TRBV19 to TRBJ2-5; D may be TRBD2 (5 bases). Germline V gives CDR1 LNHDA, CDR2 SQIVND (reference sequence). This CDR3 is 12 amino acids long. Trimming pared 10 bases from V and 2 bases from J, leaving 11 bases between. The CDR3 spells CATHGGQETQYF. CDR3 nucleotides: TGTGCCACCCACGGCGGGCAAGAGACCCAGTACTTC.

The chain uses TRBV10-3 and TRBJ1-1, with 7 nucleotides matching TRBD1. CDR1 and CDR2 (germline): ENHRY, SYGVKD. Unmatched junction bases numbered 7, after V lost 10 bases and J lost 2 bases. The CDR3 sequence is 13 residues long. The CDR3 reads CATHDRDNTEAFF. In DNA form, the CDR3 reads TGTGCCACCCACGACAGGGACAACACTGAAGCTTTCTTT.

Comment on this clone: In the same sample, other DNA sequences code for this CDR3. V is TRBV19 and J is TRBJ1-5; 9 nucleotides match TRBD1. V dropped 1 base and J dropped 2; count of bases not matched to a gene: 0. Looked up from germline, CDR1 is LNHDA and CDR2 is SQIVND (reference sequence). The CDR3 is made up of 15 amino acids. The CDR3 coding sequence is TGTGCCAGTAGTATAGGACAGGGGGGCAATCAGCCCCAGCATTTT. Its translation: CASSIGQGGNQPQHF. Full variable domain (outside the CDR3, taken from reference TRBV19 and TRBJ1-5): DGGITQSPKYLFRKEGQNVTLSCEQNLNHDAMYWYRQDPGQGLRLIYYSQIVNDFQKGDIAEGYSVSREKKESFPLTVTSAQKNPTAFYLCASSIGQGGNQPQHFGDGTRLSIL.

The chain combines TRBV10-3 with TRBJ2-1; perhaps TRBD2 as D (5 bases). The length of the CDR3 is 12 residues. Germline CDR1 reads ENHRY; CDR2 reads SYGVKD. V was cut by 11 bases and J by 4 bases, with 12 bases left in between. CDR3 sequence (DNA): TGTGCCGTTGGACTCAAATACAATGAGCAGTTCTTC. This codes for CAVGLKYNEQFF.

The chain employs TRBV5-4 and TRBJ2-3; D perhaps matches TRBD1 (5 bases). The CDR3 loop spans 14 amino acids. CDR1 is SGHNT and CDR2 is YYREEE in the germline V gene (reference sequence). Trimming took off 2 bases at V and 4 bases at J, with 11 bases between the two ends. CDR3 protein: CASSLDRTPDTQYF. CDR3 DNA: TGTGCCAGCAGCTTAGACAGAACCCCAGATACGCAGTATTTT. The full variable domain, with the rest looked up from reference TRBV5-4 and TRBJ2-3, is ETGVTQSPTHLIKTRGQQVTLRCSSQSGHNTVSWYQQALGQGPQFIFQYYREEENGRGNFPPRFSGLQFPNYSSELNVNALELDDSALYLCASSLDRTPDTQYFGPGTRLTVL.

The chain has TRBV18 and TRBJ2-1; perhaps TRBD2 as D (7 bases). This CDR3 region has 16 residues. Per the germline V gene, CDR1 is KGHSH and CDR2 is LQKENI. Trimming took off 3 bases at V and 10 bases at J, with 22 bases between the two ends. Here the CDR3 reads CASSPRISGGGVEQFF. In nucleotides, the CDR3 is TGTGCCAGCTCACCGCGAATAAGCGGCGGGGGCGTCGAGCAGTTCTTC. Combining the CDR3 with reference TRBV18 and TRBJ2-1 gives the whole variable domain NAGVMQNPRHLVRRRGQEARLRCSPMKGHSHVYWYRQLPEEGLKFMVYLQKENIIDESGMPKERFSAEFPKEGPSILRIQQVVRGDSAAYFCASSPRISGGGVEQFFGPGTRLTVL.

The rearrangement uses TRBV4-1 and TRBJ2-5, with D possibly matching TRBD2 (7 bases). Between the trimmed V and J ends, which lost 1 base and 4 bases, there was a span of 25 bases. The V gene's germline CDR1 is MGHRA and CDR2 YSYEKL. The CDR3 covers 19 residues. In nucleotides, the CDR3 is TGCGCCAGCAGCCAAGGAATCGAGGTCGCGGGGGCGATTGGAGAGACCCAGTACTTC. Protein sequence: CASSQGIEVAGAIGETQYF.

The gene calls are TRBV5-6 and TRBJ1-1; D might be TRBD1 (5 bases). Trimming cost V 4 bases and J 4 bases, with 11 bases left between them. This CDR3 is built from 13 residues. Germline CDR1 and CDR2: SGHDT and YYEEEE. CDR3 in DNA: TGTGCCAGCAGCCCTGGGGGGAGCACTGAAGCTTTCTTT. It specifies CASSPGGSTEAFF.

CDR3 sequence reads: CASSLEGSAPNYGYTF. The CDR3 DNA is TGTGCCAGCAGCTTAGAGGGGTCGGCACCTAACTATGGCTACACCTTC. This chain uses TRBV7-9 with TRBJ1-2, with a tentative D call TRBD1 (5 bases). Germline values: CDR1 SEHNR, CDR2 FQNEAQ (reference sequence). The CDR3 loop spans 16 amino acids. V was cut by 1 base and J by 0 bases, with 12 bases left in between.

Details on this clone: One end of the junction is discordant with germline, which a read error may explain. The chain links TRBV7-9 to TRBJ2-1, with 8 bases that match TRBD2. CDR3 length: 14 amino acids. CDR1 and CDR2 (germline): SEHNR, FQNEAQ (reference sequence). The CDR3 spells CASTPGGGLNEQFF. CDR3 nucleotide sequence: TGTGCGAGCACCCCCGGGGGGGGCCTTAATGAGCAGTTCTTC.

This clone was detected once. This chain connects TRBV2 to TRBJ2-7; D remains unclear. Looked up from germline, CDR1 is SNHLY and CDR2 is FYNNEI. The CDR3 has 13 residues. V lost 4 bases, J lost 1 base, and 8 bases lay in between. DNA of the CDR3: TGTGCCAGCAGTGCCGAGAAGTCCTACGAGCAGTACTTC. Its protein is CASSAEKSYEQYF.

The chain couples TRBV10-3 to TRBJ2-2, with a possible D match to TRBD1 (6 bases). Trimming took off 8 bases at V and 0 bases at J, with 13 bases between the two ends. The CDR3 has 15 residues. Germline loops: CDR1 ENHRY, CDR2 SYGVKD. The CDR3 spells CAIGGRASNTGELFF. The CDR3 DNA sequence: TGTGCCATCGGGGGCCGGGCCTCGAACACCGGGGAGCTGTTTTTT.

The J gene is TRBJ2-5, the V gene TRBV5-1, with D maybe TRBD2 (5 bases). Germline CDR1 reads SGHRS; CDR2 reads YFSETQ. V shed 2 bases and J shed 0 bases, with 8 bases lying between them. The CDR3 extends over 14 amino acids. CDR3 coding DNA: TGCGCCAGCAGCTTCTCCGGGAACCAAGAGACCCAGTACTTC. Translating it yields CASSFSGNQETQYF.

The chain recombines TRBV4-2 with TRBJ2-3; D is possibly TRBD2 (6 bases). The CDR3 runs 16 residues. Trimming removed 3 bases at V and 2 bases at J, with 15 bases between. Germline-derived CDR1 and CDR2 are LGHNA and YNFKEQ. CDR3 bases: TGTGCCAGCAGCCATCTCCCGGGCGGGGACACAGATACGCAGTATTTT. Translation: CASSHLPGGDTDTQYF.

CDR3 sequence (DNA): TGTGCCAGCAGCTTAGCAGGTAGGGGGACGGACCCCTACGAGCAGTACTTC. Its protein product is CASSLAGRGTDPYEQYF. V usage is TRBV7-2 and J usage is TRBJ2-7; a weak D match, TRBD1 (6 bases). Deletions cut 0 bases from V and 2 bases from J, with 17 bases between. In germline, CDR1 is SGHTA, CDR2 FQGNSA. The CDR3 runs to 17 residues.

The chain couples TRBV6-6 to TRBJ2-7; TRBD2 matches 7 bases. Germline lookup yields CDR1 MNHNY and CDR2 SVGAGI (reference sequence). This CDR3 region has 14 residues. V lost 8 bases to trimming and J lost 6 bases; unmatched junction nucleotides: 13. The CDR3 DNA sequence: TGTGCCAGCCTTATCGGGGGGACCTTCGGCGAGCAGTACTTC. This sequence encodes CASLIGGTFGEQYF.

The chain uses TRBV13 and TRBJ2-3; TRBD2 agrees at 9 bases. The V gene end was trimmed by 5 bases and the J gene end by 0 bases; junction bases not matched to a gene: 9. This CDR3 has 17 amino acids. The germline V gene has CDR1 PRHDT and CDR2 FYEKMQ (reference sequence). The CDR3 DNA reads TGTGCCAGCAGCCCCGGGACTAGCCGGGGTAGCACAGATACGCAGTATTTT. The encoded protein is CASSPGTSRGSTDTQYF.

This chain connects TRBV5-4 to TRBJ2-5; D may be TRBD2 (6 bases). There are 15 residues in the CDR3. The V gene lost 5 bases and the J gene lost 5 bases, with 19 bases spanning the gap. CDR1 is SGHNT and CDR2 is YYREEE in the germline V gene (reference sequence). CDR3 nucleotides: TGTGCCAGCAGACTGAACGGGGCCCGGGGGGAGACCCAGTACTTC. Translated, it gives CASRLNGARGETQYF.

V gene TRBV13 combines with J gene TRBJ1-1; perhaps TRBD1 as D (5 bases). V shed 3 bases and J shed 6 bases, with 11 bases lying between them. Per the germline V gene, CDR1 is PRHDT and CDR2 is FYEKMQ (reference sequence). The CDR3 has 13 amino acids. The CDR3 loop reads CASSFNGGSEAFF. The CDR3 nucleotides are TGTGCCAGCAGCTTTAATGGGGGGTCTGAAGCTTTCTTT.

The chain joins TRBV7-8 to TRBJ2-3, with 8 positions matching TRBD1. Germline CDR1 SGHVS, CDR2 FQNEAQ. Trimming took 3 bases from V and 5 from J; bases not matched to a gene: 1. This CDR3 is built from 13 residues. In DNA form, the CDR3 reads TGTGCCAGCAGCTTGACAGGGGTAGATACGCAGTATTTT. This encodes CASSLTGVDTQYF.

The rearrangement joins TRBV2 to TRBJ1-2, with D uncertain. CDR1 is SNHLY and CDR2 is FYNNEI in the germline V gene. The ends were cut back, 8 bases at V and 8 bases at J, with 18 bases in the middle. CDR3 length: 13 amino acids. The CDR3 here is CASPSEGRAGYTF. DNA of the CDR3: TGTGCCAGCCCCAGCGAGGGAAGGGCGGGCTACACCTTC.

This clone has only one observation. This sequence joins TRBV9 and TRBJ1-2; D is unclear. V lost 0 bases and J lost 11, with 14 bases in between. CDR3 length equals 13 residues. Germline V CDR1 and CDR2: SGDLS, YYNGEE. This CDR3 reads CASSVVPSPRYTF. Written as DNA, the CDR3 is TGTGCCAGCAGCGTAGTCCCCTCTCCGCGTTACACCTTC.

The chain recombines TRBV6-1 with TRBJ1-6; no clear D gene. Germline CDR1 MNHNS, CDR2 SASEGT. The CDR3 consists of 12 residues. V shed 7 bases and J shed 8 bases, with 9 bases lying between them. The chain's CDR3 is CASIDGYSPLHF. In DNA form, the CDR3 reads TGTGCCAGCATCGATGGCTATTCACCCCTCCACTTT.

The V call is TRBV14, the J call TRBJ2-1; D is possibly TRBD2 (5 bases). V was pared by 0 bases and J by 4 bases, with 13 bases between. The CDR3 runs 16 residues. Germline values: CDR1 SGHDN, CDR2 FVKESK. The CDR3 DNA sequence: TGTGCCAGCAGCCAAGACGAGGGAGTCCTATACAATGAGCAGTTCTTC. As protein: CASSQDEGVLYNEQFF.

This clone was detected once. This chain links TRBV18 with TRBJ2-2; D ambiguous. V was cut by 6 bases and J by 4 bases, with 9 bases left in between. The CDR3 covers 13 residues. Germline V gene sequence: CDR1 KGHSH, CDR2 LQKENI. The chain's CDR3 is CASSPTGTGELFF. The CDR3 DNA reads as TGTGCCAGCTCCCCAACGGGCACCGGGGAGCTGTTTTTT.

This rearrangement joins TRBV7-2 to TRBJ2-1, with D tentatively TRBD2 (7 bases). This CDR3 spans 16 amino acids. CDR1 and CDR2 from the germline V gene are SGHTA and FQGNSA. Trimming removed 8 bases at V and 3 bases at J, with 20 bases between. The CDR3 loop is CASGLGGGRFYNEQFF. CDR3 DNA sequence: TGTGCCAGCGGGTTAGGGGGGGGACGGTTCTACAATGAGCAGTTCTTC.

V usage is TRBV30 and J usage is TRBJ2-6; D might be TRBD2 (7 bases). CDR3 length: 15 amino acids. Germline V CDR1 and CDR2: GTSNPN, SVGIG (reference sequence). Trimming removed 1 base at V and 6 bases at J, with 13 bases between. Here the CDR3 reads CAWSGIGGVANVLTF. The CDR3 region has the DNA TGTGCCTGGAGTGGAATAGGGGGGGTGGCCAACGTCCTGACTTTC.